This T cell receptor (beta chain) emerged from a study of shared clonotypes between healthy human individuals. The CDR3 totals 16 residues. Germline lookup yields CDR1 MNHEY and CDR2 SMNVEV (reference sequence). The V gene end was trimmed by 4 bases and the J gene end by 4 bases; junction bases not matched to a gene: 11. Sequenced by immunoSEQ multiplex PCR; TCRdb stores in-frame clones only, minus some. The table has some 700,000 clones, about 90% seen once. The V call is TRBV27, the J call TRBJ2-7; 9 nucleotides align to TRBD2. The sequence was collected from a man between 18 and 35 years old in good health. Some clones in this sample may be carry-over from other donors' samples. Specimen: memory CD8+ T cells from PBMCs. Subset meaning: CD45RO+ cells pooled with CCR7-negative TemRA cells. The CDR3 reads CASSSTGLAGSYEQYF. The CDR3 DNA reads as TGTGCCAGCAGTTCAACGGGCCTAGCGGGATCGTACGAGCAGTACTTC.